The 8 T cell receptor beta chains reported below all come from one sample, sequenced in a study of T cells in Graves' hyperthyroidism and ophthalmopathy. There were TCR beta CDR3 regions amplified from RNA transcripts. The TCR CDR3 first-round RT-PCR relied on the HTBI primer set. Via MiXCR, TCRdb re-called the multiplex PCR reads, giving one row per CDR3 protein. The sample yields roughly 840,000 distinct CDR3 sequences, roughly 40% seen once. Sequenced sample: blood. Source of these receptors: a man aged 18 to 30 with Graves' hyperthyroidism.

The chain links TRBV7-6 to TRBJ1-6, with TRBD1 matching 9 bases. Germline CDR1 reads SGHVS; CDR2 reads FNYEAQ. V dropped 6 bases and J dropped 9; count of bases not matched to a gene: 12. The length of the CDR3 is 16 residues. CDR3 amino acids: CASRSPGTGFGSPLHF. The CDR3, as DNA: TGTGCCAGCAGATCACCCGGGACAGGGTTTGGTTCACCCCTCCACTTT.

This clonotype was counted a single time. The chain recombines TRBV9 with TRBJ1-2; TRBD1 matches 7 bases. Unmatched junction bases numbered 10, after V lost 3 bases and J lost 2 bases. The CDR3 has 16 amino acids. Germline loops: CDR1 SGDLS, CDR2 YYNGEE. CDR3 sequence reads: CASSAGGGGINYGYTF. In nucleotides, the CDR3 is TGTGCCAGCAGCGCGGGAGGAGGGGGCATCAACTATGGCTACACCTTC.

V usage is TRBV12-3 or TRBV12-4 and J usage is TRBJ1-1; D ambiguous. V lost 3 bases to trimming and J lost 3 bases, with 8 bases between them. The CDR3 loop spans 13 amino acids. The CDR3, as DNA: TGTGCCAGCAGTTTGTCTGAGGACACTGAAGCTTTCTTT. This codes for CASSLSEDTEAFF.

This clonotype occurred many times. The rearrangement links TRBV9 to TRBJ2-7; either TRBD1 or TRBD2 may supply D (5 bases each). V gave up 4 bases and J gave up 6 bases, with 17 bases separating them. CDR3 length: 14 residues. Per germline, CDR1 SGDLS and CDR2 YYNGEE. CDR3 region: CASSITGAVSEQYF. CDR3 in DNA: TGTGCCAGCAGCATCACCGGGGCGGTCTCCGAGCAGTACTTC.

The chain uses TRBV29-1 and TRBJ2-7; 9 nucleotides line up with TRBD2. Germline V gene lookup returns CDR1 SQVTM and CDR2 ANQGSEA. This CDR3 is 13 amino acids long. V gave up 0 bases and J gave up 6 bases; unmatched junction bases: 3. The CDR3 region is CSVEEREGGEQYF. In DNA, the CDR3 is TGCAGCGTTGAAGAGCGGGAGGGGGGCGAGCAGTACTTC.

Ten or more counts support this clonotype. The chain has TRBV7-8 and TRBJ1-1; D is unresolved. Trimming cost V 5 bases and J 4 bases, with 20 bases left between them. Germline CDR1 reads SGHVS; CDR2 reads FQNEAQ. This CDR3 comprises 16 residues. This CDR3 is CASSPIQGSGFTEAFF. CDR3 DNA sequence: TGTGCCAGCAGCCCAATACAAGGGTCGGGTTTCACTGAAGCTTTCTTT.

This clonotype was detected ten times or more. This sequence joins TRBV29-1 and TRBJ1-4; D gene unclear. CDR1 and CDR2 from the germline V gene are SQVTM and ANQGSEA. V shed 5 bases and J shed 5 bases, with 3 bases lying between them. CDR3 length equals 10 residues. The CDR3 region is CSVLNEKLFF. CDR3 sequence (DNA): TGCAGCGTTTTAAATGAAAAACTGTTTTTT.

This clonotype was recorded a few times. DNA for the CDR3: TGTGCCAGCAGCCAAGATCCCCCGGGAGAGGGCAATCAGCCCCAGCATTTT. It codes for CASSQDPPGEGNQPQHF. The chain is built from TRBV2 and TRBJ1-5; unclear D gene. The CDR3 runs to 17 residues. From germline, CDR1 is SNHLY and CDR2 FYNNEI. V was shortened by 6 bases and J by 2 bases, with 20 bases between the two germline ends.